This passage covers 2 T cell receptor beta chains from one sample sequenced in a study of T-cell memory formation after mild COVID-19. Using its own MiXCR run on the 5' RACE reads, TCRdb lists one record per CDR3 protein. Of about 190,000 distinct CDR3 sequences in the sample, around 20% were seen once. The source material was PBMCs or a T cell subset sorted from them (not recorded which). These TCRs come from an adult woman who had mild COVID-19 (a few samples of this study predate the infection). Cell type and time point are not known.

This clonotype was seen many times. The V call is TRBV5-1, the J call TRBJ2-1, with 8 bases that match TRBD1. The CDR3 consists of 14 residues. V lost 4 bases and J lost 4; bases outside the gene matches: 4. Germline V CDR1 and CDR2: SGHRS, YFSETQ. CDR3 nucleotides: TGCGCCAGCAGCGGGGGGACAGGTTACAATGAGCAGTTCTTC. Residues: CASSGGTGYNEQFF.

The genes are TRBV5-1 and TRBJ2-3; possible D gene TRBD1, 6 bases. CDR3 length equals 17 residues. V shed 2 bases and J shed 1 base, with 17 bases lying between them. Germline V gene data show CDR1 as SGHRS and CDR2 as YFSETQ. The CDR3 region has the DNA TGCGCCAGCAGCTTTGGGAACAGGGTCGTCGGCACAGATACGCAGTATTTT. It encodes CASSFGNRVVGTDTQYF.